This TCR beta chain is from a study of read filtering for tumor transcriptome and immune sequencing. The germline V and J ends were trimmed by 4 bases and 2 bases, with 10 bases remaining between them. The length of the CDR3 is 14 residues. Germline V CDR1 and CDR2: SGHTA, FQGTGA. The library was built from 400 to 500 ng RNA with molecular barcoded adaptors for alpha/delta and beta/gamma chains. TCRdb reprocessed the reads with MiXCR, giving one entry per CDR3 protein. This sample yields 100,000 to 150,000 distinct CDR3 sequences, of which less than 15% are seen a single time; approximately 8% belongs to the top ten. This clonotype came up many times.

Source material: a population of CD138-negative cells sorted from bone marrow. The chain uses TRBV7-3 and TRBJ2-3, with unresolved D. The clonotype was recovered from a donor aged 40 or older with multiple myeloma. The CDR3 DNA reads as TGTGCCAGCAGCTCATCCGGGCCCACAGATACGCAGTATTTT. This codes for CASSSSGPTDTQYF.